The 21 T cell receptor beta chains below were found in one sample sequenced in a study of T cell responses to AZD1222 COVID-19 vaccine. TCRdb's copy holds only in-frame clones and misses some; the assay was immunoSEQ multiplex PCR. The sample has approximately 150,000 clones, over 85% seen once; the top ten hold 1.6%. Sequenced material: peripheral blood, taken on day 0 of AZD1222 vaccination. The receptors originated from an adult in good health.

The chain links TRBV19 to TRBJ2-4; D gene unclear. Trimming shortened V by 4 bases and J by 7 bases, and 11 bases separated the two germline ends. The CDR3 consists of 13 residues. Germline V gene lookup returns CDR1 LNHDA and CDR2 SQIVND (reference sequence). The CDR3 is CASSKSGLNIQYF. In nucleotides, the CDR3 is TGTGCCAGTAGTAAGAGTGGGTTGAACATTCAGTACTTC.

The gene calls are TRBV7-9 and TRBJ2-6; TRBD2 is a possible D gene (6 bases). Germline V gene sequence: CDR1 SEHNR, CDR2 FQNEAQ (reference sequence). Trimming removed 5 bases from V and 2 bases from J, with 13 bases in between. This CDR3 contains 16 residues. The CDR3 sequence: CASSLTSSAGANVLTF. In DNA form, the CDR3 reads TGTGCCAGCAGCCTAACTTCTAGCGCTGGGGCCAACGTCCTGACTTTC.

The gene calls are TRBV7-9 and TRBJ1-3; no firm D call. The CDR3 consists of 14 residues. Germline loops: CDR1 SEHNR, CDR2 FQNEAQ (reference sequence). The V end lost 2 bases, the J end lost 3 bases, and 8 bases lay between the germline ends. The CDR3 nucleotides read TGTGCCAGCAGCTTATCAACCGGTGGAAACACCATATATTTT. Protein: CASSLSTGGNTIYF.

Concerning this clone itself: Different DNA sequences within this sample yield the same CDR3. This chain connects TRBV5-1 to TRBJ2-3, with D perhaps TRBD2 (5 bases). Germline V gene lookup returns CDR1 SGHRS and CDR2 YFSETQ. Trimming stripped 0 bases from V and 0 bases from J, with 5 bases between. This CDR3 is built from 14 residues. CDR3 nucleotide sequence: TGCGCCAGCAGCTTGGGAGGGAGCACAGATACGCAGTATTTT. Encoded protein: CASSLGGSTDTQYF.

This rearrangement joins TRBV5-1 to TRBJ2-3; D may be TRBD1 or TRBD2 (5 bases each). The CDR3 consists of 12 residues. Deletions cut 0 bases from V and 9 bases from J, with 8 bases between. Germline V gene lookup returns CDR1 SGHRS and CDR2 YFSETQ. This chain's CDR3 is CASSLDRDTQYF. CDR3 DNA sequence: TGCGCCAGCAGCTTGGATAGGGACACGCAGTATTTT.

The CDR3 sequence is CASRRLGAGELFF. The CDR3 bases are TGTGCCAGCAGGCGCCTGGGGGCCGGGGAGCTGTTTTTT. V and J are TRBV6-5 and TRBJ2-2; D could derive from TRBD1 or TRBD2 (5 bases each). V lost 6 bases and J 6 bases, leaving 11 bases between the germline ends. Germline V gene lookup returns CDR1 MNHEY and CDR2 SVGAGI. CDR3 length equals 13 residues.

This chain joins TRBV5-4 and TRBJ2-7, with D possibly matching TRBD2 (5 bases). In germline, CDR1 is SGHNT, CDR2 YYREEE (reference sequence). Trimming pared 4 bases from V and 7 bases from J, leaving 15 bases between. This CDR3 is built from 13 residues. DNA of the CDR3: TGTGCCAGCAGCGTCGACGCGACGGGGGAGCAGTACTTC. The encoded protein is CASSVDATGEQYF.

Note on this clone: An end of the junction does not agree with germline; a read error may underlie this. V gene TRBV4-2 combines with J gene TRBJ2-2, with 9 bases matching TRBD2. This CDR3 region has 17 residues. The V gene's germline CDR1 is LGHNA and CDR2 YNFKEQ. CDR3 loop: CANSQEASGVGTGELFF. The CDR3 DNA is TGTGCCAACAGCCAAGAGGCTAGCGGGGTTGGCACCGGGGAGCTGTTTTTT.

The V call is TRBV10-1, the J call TRBJ2-7; 7 bases are a match to TRBD2. There are 14 residues in the CDR3. CDR1 is WNHNN and CDR2 is SYGVQD in the germline V gene (reference sequence). The junction had 7 bases not matched to a gene; V was cut back by 3 bases and J by 5 bases. The CDR3 coding sequence is TGCGCCAGCAGTGATGGCGGGAGTTTGAACGAGCAGTACTTC. This encodes CASSDGGSLNEQYF.

CDR3 sequence (DNA): TGTGCCAGCAGCTTTCAAGGGAGAAACACTGAAGCTTTCTTT. Translated, it gives CASSFQGRNTEAFF. J is TRBJ1-1 and V is TRBV7-3; no clear D. Trimming stripped 3 bases from V and 2 bases from J, with 10 bases between. CDR3 length equals 14 residues. CDR1 and CDR2 from the germline V gene are SGHTA and FQGTGA.

This chain links TRBV11-2 with TRBJ1-4; TRBD1 agrees at 10 bases. This CDR3 has 15 residues. V lost 5 bases to trimming and J lost 11 bases; unmatched junction nucleotides: 11. Germline assignment: CDR1 SGHAT and CDR2 FQNNGV. This chain's CDR3 is CASSPGPGTGVKLFF. The CDR3 DNA reads TGTGCCAGCAGCCCTGGACCCGGGACAGGGGTTAAACTGTTTTTT.

The chain employs TRBV7-2 and TRBJ1-5; D not certain. Looked up from germline, CDR1 is SGHTA and CDR2 is FQGNSA. This CDR3 region has 15 residues. Trimming stripped 4 bases from V and 3 bases from J, with 13 bases between. CDR3 DNA sequence: TGTGCCAGCAGCTCTCAGAGACAAACCAATCAGCCCCAGCATTTT. Its translation is CASSSQRQTNQPQHF.

The V and J genes are TRBV6-6 and TRBJ2-5, with a weak D call TRBD2 (7 bases). Germline-derived CDR1 and CDR2 are MNHNY and SVGAGI (reference sequence). The CDR3 extends over 15 amino acids. V gave up 5 bases and J gave up 3 bases, with 16 bases separating them. The CDR3 DNA reads as TGTGCCAGCAGTCCATACCGGGGGGCCGAAGAGACCCAGTACTTC. Translated, it gives CASSPYRGAEETQYF.

J is TRBJ2-2 and V is TRBV29-1, with D perhaps matching TRBD2 (6 bases). The V gene's germline CDR1 is SQVTM and CDR2 ANQGSEA. Trimming removed 7 bases from V and 4 bases from J, with 13 bases in between. CDR3 size: 13 residues. CDR3 sequence: CSADRRVTGELFF. The CDR3 bases are TGCAGCGCCGACCGGAGGGTCACCGGGGAGCTGTTTTTT.

The chain recombines TRBV6-1 with TRBJ1-5, with D possibly matching TRBD1 (5 bases). The CDR3 sequence is 16 residues long. CDR1 is MNHNS, CDR2 SASEGT, per germline. The V and J ends lost 3 bases and 7 bases respectively, with 19 bases between them. The CDR3 DNA sequence: TGTGCCAGCAGTGATTACTCCGGCCCAACAGGACAGCCCCAGCATTTT. Translating gives CASSDYSGPTGQPQHF.

The chain is built from TRBV6-5 and TRBJ1-1; no definite D call. This CDR3 is built from 13 residues. The V end lost 2 bases, the J end lost 1 base, and 5 bases lay between the germline ends. The germline gives CDR1 MNHEY, CDR2 SVGAGI. The CDR3 DNA is TGTGCCAGCAGTTACAGTTCGAACACTGAAGCTTTCTTT. Translation gives CASSYSSNTEAFF.

V gene TRBV18 combines with J gene TRBJ2-7; 7 nucleotides align to TRBD1. Germline values: CDR1 KGHSH, CDR2 LQKENI. The CDR3 is 12 amino acids. Trimming took 8 bases from V and 6 from J; bases not matched to a gene: 7. The CDR3 DNA reads as TGTGCCAGCGCCGACAGGGTTGGCGAGCAGTACTTC. Translation: CASADRVGEQYF.

In DNA form, the CDR3 reads TGTGCCAGCAGCAGGACTAGCGCCGAGCAGTACTTC. This gives the protein CASSRTSAEQYF. The chain combines TRBV7-2 with TRBJ2-7; 9 positions agree with TRBD2. Germline assignment: CDR1 SGHTA and CDR2 FQGNSA. The CDR3 loop spans 12 amino acids. Trimming took 5 bases from V and 6 from J; bases not matched to a gene: 2. The variable domain in full, completed from reference TRBV7-2 and TRBJ2-7, reads GAGVSQSPSNKVTEKGKDVELRCDPISGHTALYWYRQSLGQGLEFLIYFQGNSAPDKSGLPSDRFSAERTGGSVSTLTIQRTQQEDSAVYLCASSRTSAEQYFGPGTRLTVT.

The chain uses TRBV19 and TRBJ1-5; 9 bases agree with TRBD1. With 1 base clipped from V and 4 bases from J, the junction kept 5 bases outside the gene matches. Looked up from germline, CDR1 is LNHDA and CDR2 is SQIVND (reference sequence). CDR3 length: 16 amino acids. This CDR3 is CASSIGGTGTNQPQHF. The CDR3 DNA reads as TGTGCCAGTAGTATAGGTGGGACAGGGACGAATCAGCCCCAGCATTTT.

The genes are TRBV11-2 and TRBJ2-7; D is perhaps TRBD1 or TRBD2 (7 bases each). Germline lookup yields CDR1 SGHAT and CDR2 FQNNGV. The V end was cut by 5 bases, the J end by 2 bases, with 16 bases between. This CDR3 has 15 amino acids. CDR3 amino acids: CASSPGGDYPYEQYF. CDR3 sequence (DNA): TGTGCCAGCAGCCCAGGGGGGGACTACCCCTACGAGCAGTACTTC. The entire variable domain, with the rest obtained from reference TRBV11-2 and TRBJ2-7, is as follows: EAGVAQSPRYKIIEKRQSVAFWCNPISGHATLYWYQQILGQGPKLLIQFQNNGVVDDSQLPKDRFSAERLKGVDSTLKIQPAKLEDSAVYLCASSPGGDYPYEQYFGPGTRLTVT.

The genes are TRBV5-1 and TRBJ2-3; 9 positions match TRBD2. Germline V gene sequence: CDR1 SGHRS, CDR2 YFSETQ. J gave up 6 bases and V 5 bases, and 13 bases lay outside the gene matches. This CDR3 comprises 16 residues. The CDR3 region has the DNA TGCGCCAGCAGGGATCAACCGGGACTAGCCGTGGATACGCAGTATTTT. Its protein product is CASRDQPGLAVDTQYF.